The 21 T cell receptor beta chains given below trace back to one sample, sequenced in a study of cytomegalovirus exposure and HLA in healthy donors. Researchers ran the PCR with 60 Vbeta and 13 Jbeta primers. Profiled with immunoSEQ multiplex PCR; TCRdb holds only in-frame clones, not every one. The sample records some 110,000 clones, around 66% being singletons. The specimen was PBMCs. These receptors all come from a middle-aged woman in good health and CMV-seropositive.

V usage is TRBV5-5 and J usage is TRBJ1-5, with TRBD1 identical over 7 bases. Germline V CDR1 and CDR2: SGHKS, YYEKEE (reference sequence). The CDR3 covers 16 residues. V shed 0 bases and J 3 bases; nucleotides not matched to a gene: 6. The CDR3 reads CASSLAGDRVNQPQHF. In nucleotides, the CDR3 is TGTGCCAGCAGCTTGGCAGGTGACAGGGTCAATCAGCCCCAGCATTTT.

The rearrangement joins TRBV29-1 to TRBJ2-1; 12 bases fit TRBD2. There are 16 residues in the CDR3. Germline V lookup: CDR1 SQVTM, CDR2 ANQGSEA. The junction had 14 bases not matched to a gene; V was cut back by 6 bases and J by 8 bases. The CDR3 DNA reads TGCAGCGTCGTCCAAAGGACTAGCGGGATGAAGGATGAGCAGTTCTTC. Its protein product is CSVVQRTSGMKDEQFF.

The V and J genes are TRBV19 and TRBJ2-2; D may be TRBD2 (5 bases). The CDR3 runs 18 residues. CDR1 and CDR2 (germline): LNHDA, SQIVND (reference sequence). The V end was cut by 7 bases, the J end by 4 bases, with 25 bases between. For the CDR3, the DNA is TGTGCCAGTAATCGGGGTCAGCAAGGGTGGGTTGGCACCGGGGAGCTGTTTTTT. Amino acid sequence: CASNRGQQGWVGTGELFF.

The CDR3 is CAWSRGGNGYTF. Here the CDR3 DNA reads TGTGCCTGGAGTCGGGGCGGGAATGGCTACACCTTC. This sequence joins TRBV30 and TRBJ1-2, with a weak D call TRBD1 (5 bases). The CDR3 totals 12 residues. In germline, CDR1 is GTSNPN, CDR2 SVGIG (reference sequence). V shed 2 bases and J shed 6 bases, with 10 bases lying between them.

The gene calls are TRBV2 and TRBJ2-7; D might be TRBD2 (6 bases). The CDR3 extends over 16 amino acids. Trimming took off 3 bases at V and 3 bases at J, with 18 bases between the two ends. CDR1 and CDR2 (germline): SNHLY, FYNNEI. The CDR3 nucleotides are TGTGCCAGCAGTGAGGAGGGATGGGAAACCTTCTACGAGCAGTACTTC. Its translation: CASSEEGWETFYEQYF. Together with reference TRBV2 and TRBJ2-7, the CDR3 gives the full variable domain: EPEVTQTPSHQVTQMGQEVILRCVPISNHLYFYWYRQILGQKVEFLVSFYNNEISEKSEIFDDQFSVERPDGSNFTLKIRSTKLEDSAMYFCASSEEGWETFYEQYFGPGTRLTVT.

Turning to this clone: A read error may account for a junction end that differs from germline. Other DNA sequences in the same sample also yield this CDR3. This chain's CDR3 is CAWITGSEQYF. The CDR3 DNA reads as TGCGCCTGGATCACAGGGTCCGAGCAGTACTTC. The chain is built from TRBV30 and TRBJ2-7; D is possibly TRBD1 (6 bases). CDR3 length equals 11 residues. Per germline, CDR1 GTSNPN and CDR2 SVGIG (reference sequence).

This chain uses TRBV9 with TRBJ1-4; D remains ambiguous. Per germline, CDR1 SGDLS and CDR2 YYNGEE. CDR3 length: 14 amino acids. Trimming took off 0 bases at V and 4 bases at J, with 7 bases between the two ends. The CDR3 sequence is CASSVGGLNEKLFF. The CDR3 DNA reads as TGTGCCAGCAGCGTAGGAGGGCTTAATGAAAAACTGTTTTTT.

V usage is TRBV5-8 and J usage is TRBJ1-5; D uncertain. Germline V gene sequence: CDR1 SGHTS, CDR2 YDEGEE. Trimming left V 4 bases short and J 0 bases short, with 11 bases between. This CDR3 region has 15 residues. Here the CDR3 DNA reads TGTGCCAGCAGCCTCGACGGGTATAGCAATCAGCCCCAGCATTTT. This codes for CASSLDGYSNQPQHF.

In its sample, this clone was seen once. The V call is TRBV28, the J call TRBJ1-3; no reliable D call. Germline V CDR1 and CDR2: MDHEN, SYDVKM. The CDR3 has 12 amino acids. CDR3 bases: TGTGCGGGCTCGAGCTCTGGAAACACCATATATTTT. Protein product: CAGSSSGNTIYF.

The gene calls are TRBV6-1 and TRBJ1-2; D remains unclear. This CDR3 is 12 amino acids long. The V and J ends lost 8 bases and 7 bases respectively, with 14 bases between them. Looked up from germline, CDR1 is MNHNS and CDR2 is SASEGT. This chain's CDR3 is CASGSLGRGYTF. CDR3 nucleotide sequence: TGTGCCAGCGGGTCTCTGGGCCGTGGCTACACCTTC.

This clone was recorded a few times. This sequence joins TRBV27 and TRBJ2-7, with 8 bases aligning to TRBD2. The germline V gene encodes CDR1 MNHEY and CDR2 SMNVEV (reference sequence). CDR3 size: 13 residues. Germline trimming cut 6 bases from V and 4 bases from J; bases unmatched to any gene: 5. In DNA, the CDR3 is TGTGCCAGCAGCAGCGGGAGAGGATACGAGCAGTACTTC. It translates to CASSSGRGYEQYF.

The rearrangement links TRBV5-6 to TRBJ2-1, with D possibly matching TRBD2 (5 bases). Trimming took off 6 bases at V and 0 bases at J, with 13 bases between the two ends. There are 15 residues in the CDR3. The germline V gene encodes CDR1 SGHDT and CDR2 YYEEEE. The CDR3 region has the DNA TGTGCCAGCATTTTTGGACTCGACTCCTACAATGAGCAGTTCTTC. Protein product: CASIFGLDSYNEQFF.

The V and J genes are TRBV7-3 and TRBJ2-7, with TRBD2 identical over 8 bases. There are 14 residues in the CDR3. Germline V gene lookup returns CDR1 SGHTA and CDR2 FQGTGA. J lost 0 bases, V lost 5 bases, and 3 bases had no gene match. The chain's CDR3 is CASSPSGSSYEQYF. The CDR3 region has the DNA TGTGCCAGCAGCCCAAGCGGGAGCTCCTACGAGCAGTACTTC.

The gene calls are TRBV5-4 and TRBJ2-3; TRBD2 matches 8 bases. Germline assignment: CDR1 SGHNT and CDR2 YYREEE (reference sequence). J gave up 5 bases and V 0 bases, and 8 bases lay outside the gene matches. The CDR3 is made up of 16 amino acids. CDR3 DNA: TGTGCCAGCAGCTTGGGGGCGAGCGGGGGAAAAGATACGCAGTATTTT. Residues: CASSLGASGGKDTQYF. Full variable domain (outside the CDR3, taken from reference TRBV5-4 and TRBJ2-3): ETGVTQSPTHLIKTRGQQVTLRCSSQSGHNTVSWYQQALGQGPQFIFQYYREEENGRGNFPPRFSGLQFPNYSSELNVNALELDDSALYLCASSLGASGGKDTQYFGPGTRLTVL.

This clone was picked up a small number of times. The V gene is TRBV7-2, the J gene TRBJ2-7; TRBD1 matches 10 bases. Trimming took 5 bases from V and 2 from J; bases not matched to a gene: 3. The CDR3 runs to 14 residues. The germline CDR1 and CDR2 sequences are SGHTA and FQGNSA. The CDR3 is CASSMGQGTYEQYF. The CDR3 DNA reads TGTGCCAGCAGCATGGGACAGGGGACCTACGAGCAGTACTTC.

The CDR3 DNA reads as TGTGCCAGCAGTTCCGCGACAGGGGGCTTAGTGAATGAGCAGTTCTTC. It yields the protein CASSSATGGLVNEQFF. V and J are TRBV28 and TRBJ2-1; 10 positions match TRBD1. Unmatched junction bases numbered 10, after V lost 4 bases and J lost 7 bases. CDR3 size: 16 residues. CDR1 is MDHEN, CDR2 SYDVKM, per germline. Full variable domain (rest looked up from reference TRBV28 and TRBJ2-1): DVKVTQSSRYLVKRTGEKVFLECVQDMDHENMFWYRQDPGLGLRLIYFSYDVKMKEKGDIPEGYSVSREKKERFSLILESASTNQTSMYLCASSSATGGLVNEQFFGPGTRLTVL.

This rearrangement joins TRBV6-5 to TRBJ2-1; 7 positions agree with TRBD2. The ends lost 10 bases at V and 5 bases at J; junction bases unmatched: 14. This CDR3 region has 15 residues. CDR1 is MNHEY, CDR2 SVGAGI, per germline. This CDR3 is CATRSAGRGDNEQFF. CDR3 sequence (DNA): TGTGCCACCCGATCAGCGGGACGGGGAGACAATGAGCAGTTCTTC.

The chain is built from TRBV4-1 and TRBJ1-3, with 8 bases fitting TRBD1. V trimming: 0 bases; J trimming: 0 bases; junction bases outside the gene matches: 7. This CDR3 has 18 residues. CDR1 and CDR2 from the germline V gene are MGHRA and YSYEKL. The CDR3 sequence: CASSQDGGTGFSGNTIYF. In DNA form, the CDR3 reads TGCGCCAGCAGCCAAGATGGAGGGACAGGCTTCTCTGGAAACACCATATATTTT.

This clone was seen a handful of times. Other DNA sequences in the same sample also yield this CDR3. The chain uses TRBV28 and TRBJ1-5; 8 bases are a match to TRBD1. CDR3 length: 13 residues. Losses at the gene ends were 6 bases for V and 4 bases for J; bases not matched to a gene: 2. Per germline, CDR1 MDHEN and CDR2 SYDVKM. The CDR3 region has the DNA TGTGCCAGCAGGGACAGGGATAATCAGCCCCAGCATTTT. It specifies CASRDRDNQPQHF.

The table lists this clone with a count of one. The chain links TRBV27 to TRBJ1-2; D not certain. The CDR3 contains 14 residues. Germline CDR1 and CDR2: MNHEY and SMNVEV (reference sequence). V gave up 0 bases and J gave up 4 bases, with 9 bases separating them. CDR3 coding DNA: TGTGCCAGCAGTTTATCGGCAGGCCTCTATGGCTACACCTTC. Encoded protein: CASSLSAGLYGYTF.

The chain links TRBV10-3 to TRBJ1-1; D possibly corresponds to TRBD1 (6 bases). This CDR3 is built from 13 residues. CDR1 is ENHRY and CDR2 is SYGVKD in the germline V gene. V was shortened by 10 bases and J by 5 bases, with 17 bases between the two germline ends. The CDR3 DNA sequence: TGTGCCACCCTCGGGGGGGCGGAAACTGAAGCTTTCTTT. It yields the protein CATLGGAETEAFF.